The 17 T cell receptor beta chains reported below all come from one sample, sequenced in a study of human thymus T cells. From resections taken during corrective heart surgery, the thymus tissue was obtained. TCRdb's table, derived via immunoSEQ multiplex PCR, lists solely in-frame clones and lacks some. The sample includes some 72,000 clones, roughly 96% of them seen just once. Sequencing used thymus tissue. Receptor source: a boy younger than two with a congenital heart defect but otherwise immunologically healthy.

The chain combines TRBV29-1 with TRBJ2-3; 10 bases align to TRBD2. The V gene's germline CDR1 is SQVTM and CDR2 ANQGSEA. With 5 bases clipped from V and 2 bases from J, the junction kept 7 bases outside the gene matches. The CDR3 is made up of 15 amino acids. CDR3 amino acids: CSVPRGLANTDTQYF. The CDR3 coding sequence is TGCAGCGTTCCGAGGGGACTAGCGAACACAGATACGCAGTATTTT.

The rearrangement links TRBV11-3 to TRBJ2-3, with 8 positions matching TRBD2. The CDR3 length is 17 residues. CDR1 is SGHNT, CDR2 YENEEA, per germline. Germline trimming cut 2 bases from V and 2 bases from J; bases unmatched to any gene: 9. As DNA, the CDR3 is TGTGCCAGCAGCTTACGAGAGCGGGGGCTTATCACAGATACGCAGTATTTT. This translates into CASSLRERGLITDTQYF.

The V gene is TRBV6-5, the J gene TRBJ1-1, with D unresolved. Trimming removed 0 bases from V and 3 bases from J, with 11 bases in between. CDR1 is MNHEY, CDR2 SVGAGI, per germline. The CDR3 is 15 amino acids. The CDR3 DNA reads as TGTGCCAGCAGTTACTCGATGTCAGCATACACTGAAGCTTTCTTT. It specifies CASSYSMSAYTEAFF.

The chain combines TRBV19 with TRBJ1-2; tentative D call: TRBD1 (6 bases). CDR3 size: 14 residues. From germline, CDR1 is LNHDA and CDR2 SQIVND (reference sequence). V dropped 5 bases and J dropped 4 bases, with 14 bases sitting between them. The CDR3 nucleotides read TGTGCCAGTAGTTCTCCCCCGGACAGCTATGGCTACACCTTC. The encoded protein is CASSSPPDSYGYTF.

The CDR3 region is CARTYTTGSKTYEQYF. The CDR3 DNA is TGTGCCAGGACCTATACCACAGGGTCAAAAACCTACGAGCAGTACTTC. The chain employs TRBV19 and TRBJ2-7; perhaps TRBD1 as D (6 bases). Per the germline V gene, CDR1 is LNHDA and CDR2 is SQIVND (reference sequence). V shed 9 bases and J shed 2 bases, with 23 bases lying between them. The CDR3 contains 16 residues. Variable domain in full (rest from reference TRBV19 and TRBJ2-7): DGGITQSPKYLFRKEGQNVTLSCEQNLNHDAMYWYRQDPGQGLRLIYYSQIVNDFQKGDIAEGYSVSREKKESFPLTVTSAQKNPTAFYLCARTYTTGSKTYEQYFGPGTRLTVT.

The V call is TRBV4-2, the J call TRBJ1-6; maybe TRBD1 (6 bases). Looked up from germline, CDR1 is LGHNA and CDR2 is YNFKEQ. This CDR3 region has 14 residues. With 5 bases removed from V and 11 bases from J, the gap between germline ends came to 16 bases. CDR3 bases: TGTGCCAGCAGCGCTGGAAGGGGGAGGACACCCCTCCACTTT. Translated: CASSAGRGRTPLHF.

A single count supports this clone. This chain links TRBV30 with TRBJ2-1; perhaps TRBD1 as D (5 bases). Per germline, CDR1 GTSNPN and CDR2 SVGIG (reference sequence). With 1 base removed from V and 4 bases from J, the gap between germline ends came to 17 bases. This CDR3 has 16 residues. CDR3 sequence (DNA): TGTGCCTGGAGTGACTTCGACAGAATGCTTTACAATGAGCAGTTCTTC. Its protein is CAWSDFDRMLYNEQFF.

The chain has TRBV5-5 and TRBJ1-2; D gene uncertain. The CDR3 contains 14 residues. The germline V and J ends were trimmed by 0 bases and 0 bases, with 6 bases remaining between them. Germline V gene lookup returns CDR1 SGHKS and CDR2 YYEKEE (reference sequence). CDR3 amino acids: CASSLELANYGYTF. The CDR3 coding sequence is TGTGCCAGCAGCTTGGAGTTGGCTAACTATGGCTACACCTTC.

A single count supports this clone. The chain has TRBV29-1 and TRBJ1-2, with unresolved D. Germline V lookup: CDR1 SQVTM, CDR2 ANQGSEA. V was shortened by 3 bases and J by 3 bases, with 11 bases between the two germline ends. This CDR3 comprises 13 residues. The CDR3 DNA sequence: TGCAGCGTTGACCGAGCCTCGGACTATGGCTACACCTTC. Translation: CSVDRASDYGYTF.

The chain recombines TRBV2 with TRBJ2-1; 7 bases are shared with TRBD2. Germline values: CDR1 SNHLY, CDR2 FYNNEI. Trimming at V came to 6 bases and at J to 5 bases, leaving 7 bases not matched to a gene. The length of the CDR3 is 14 residues. CDR3 bases: TGTGCCAGCAGGCCCGGGACTACAAACAATGAGCAGTTCTTC. Translation gives CASRPGTTNNEQFF.

The chain combines TRBV6-1 with TRBJ2-1; 16 nucleotides line up with TRBD2. J gave up 0 bases and V 2 bases, and 10 bases lay outside the gene matches. Germline V gene data show CDR1 as MNHNS and CDR2 as SASEGT. This CDR3 spans 21 amino acids. CDR3 amino acids: CASSEYIPGLAGGPSYNEQFF. The DNA of the CDR3 is TGTGCCAGCAGTGAATATATACCGGGACTAGCGGGGGGGCCCTCCTACAATGAGCAGTTCTTC.

The chain has TRBV4-2 and TRBJ1-5; D gene uncertain. The CDR3 contains 13 residues. Germline V gives CDR1 LGHNA, CDR2 YNFKEQ. V shed 0 bases and J shed 6 bases, with 6 bases lying between them. CDR3 protein: CASSQDIRQPQHF. CDR3 bases: TGTGCCAGCAGCCAAGATATTCGTCAGCCCCAGCATTTT.

The chain recombines TRBV7-2 with TRBJ2-5; 9 nucleotides match TRBD2. This CDR3 comprises 15 residues. Germline CDR1 reads SGHTA; CDR2 reads FQGNSA. The trim removed 1 base at V and 4 bases at J, leaving 4 bases unmatched. The CDR3 sequence: CASSLGLAARETQYF. DNA of the CDR3: TGTGCCAGCAGCTTAGGACTAGCGGCGCGAGAGACCCAGTACTTC. Variable domain in full (rest from reference TRBV7-2 and TRBJ2-5): GAGVSQSPSNKVTEKGKDVELRCDPISGHTALYWYRQSLGQGLEFLIYFQGNSAPDKSGLPSDRFSAERTGGSVSTLTIQRTQQEDSAVYLCASSLGLAARETQYFGPGTRLLVL.

This chain uses TRBV4-3 with TRBJ1-2, with D maybe TRBD1 (5 bases). CDR3 length: 13 residues. Trimming stripped 1 base from V and 6 bases from J, with 9 bases between. The germline CDR1 and CDR2 sequences are LGHNA and YSLEER. In DNA form, the CDR3 reads TGCGCCAGCAGCCAAGGTTGGGGGAATGGCTACACCTTC. Protein sequence: CASSQGWGNGYTF.

The chain combines TRBV5-1 with TRBJ2-7, with 7 positions matching TRBD1. Trimming took 3 bases from V and 4 from J; bases not matched to a gene: 7. Germline V gene lookup returns CDR1 SGHRS and CDR2 YFSETQ. The CDR3 consists of 14 residues. Here the CDR3 DNA reads TGCGCCAGCAGCTCAACAGGGGATGGTTACGAGCAGTACTTC. Its protein is CASSSTGDGYEQYF.

The V and J genes are TRBV28 and TRBJ1-4; 9 bases match TRBD1. The V gene end was trimmed by 5 bases and the J gene end by 8 bases; junction bases not matched to a gene: 6. CDR3 length: 14 amino acids. Germline-derived CDR1 and CDR2 are MDHEN and SYDVKM. The CDR3 reads CASSPGQGREKLFF. CDR3 bases: TGTGCCAGCAGTCCGGGACAGGGAAGGGAAAAACTGTTTTTT.

This chain connects TRBV19 to TRBJ1-5; D not certain. CDR1 is LNHDA and CDR2 is SQIVND in the germline V gene (reference sequence). The CDR3 spans 14 residues. The V end lost 3 bases, the J end lost 3 bases, and 9 bases lay between the germline ends. Here the CDR3 DNA reads TGTGCCAGTAGTATTTTGGGGTACAATCAGCCCCAGCATTTT. It is translated as CASSILGYNQPQHF.